This entry lists 5 T cell receptor beta chains sequenced from one sample in a study of T cells in Graves' hyperthyroidism and ophthalmopathy. Using RNA transcripts as the source, TCR beta CDR3 regions were amplified. TCR CDR3 regions were first amplified by RT-PCR with HTBI primers. TCRdb re-derived calls from the multiplex PCR reads in MiXCR, one entry per CDR3 protein. The sample yields about 340,000 distinct CDR3 sequences, about 20% seen once. The specimen was blood. The receptors derive from a woman aged 50 to 65 with Graves' hyperthyroidism.

This clonotype was detected many times. This sequence joins TRBV20-1 and TRBJ2-3; 7 nucleotides align to TRBD2. The CDR3 is 14 amino acids. The junction had 5 bases not matched to a gene; V was cut back by 5 bases and J by 0 bases. Germline V gives CDR1 DFQATT, CDR2 SNEGSKA (reference sequence). The CDR3 DNA is TGCAGTGCTGGGATTAGCGGGAGCACAGATACGCAGTATTTT. Its protein product is CSAGISGSTDTQYF.

This clonotype was counted ten times or more. The genes are TRBV20-1 and TRBJ2-7; D gene ambiguous. The CDR3 is 14 amino acids. Per the germline V gene, CDR1 is DFQATT and CDR2 is SNEGSKA (reference sequence). The V end lost 7 bases, the J end lost 2 bases, and 18 bases lay between the germline ends. CDR3 residues: CSGAWGTDAYEQYF. DNA of the CDR3: TGCAGTGGGGCGTGGGGAACAGACGCCTACGAGCAGTACTTC.

This clonotype has a handful of counts. V is TRBV6-1 and J is TRBJ2-7; D is uncertain. The length of the CDR3 is 14 residues. Germline CDR1 and CDR2: MNHNS and SASEGT. Trimming took off 2 bases at V and 3 bases at J, with 11 bases between the two ends. DNA of the CDR3: TGTGCCAGCAGTGAATCGAAGGGTCTCTACGAGCAGTACTTC. This sequence encodes CASSESKGLYEQYF.

The sample holds many counts of this clonotype. This chain connects TRBV28 to TRBJ2-1; D uncertain. V lost 1 base to trimming and J lost 5 bases, with 3 bases between them. The germline V gene encodes CDR1 MDHEN and CDR2 SYDVKM. The CDR3 has 12 amino acids. CDR3 protein: CASSLLNNEQFF. In DNA form, the CDR3 reads TGTGCCAGCAGTTTATTGAACAATGAGCAGTTCTTC.

The sample holds many counts of this clonotype. The chain combines TRBV30 with TRBJ2-7, with 10 bases aligning to TRBD2. CDR1 and CDR2 from the germline V gene are GTSNPN and SVGIG (reference sequence). There are 15 residues in the CDR3. V gave up 0 bases and J gave up 2 bases; unmatched junction bases: 4. The CDR3 bases are TGTGCCTGGAGTGTACCACTAGCGGGGACCTACGAGCAGTACTTC. Translation: CAWSVPLAGTYEQYF.